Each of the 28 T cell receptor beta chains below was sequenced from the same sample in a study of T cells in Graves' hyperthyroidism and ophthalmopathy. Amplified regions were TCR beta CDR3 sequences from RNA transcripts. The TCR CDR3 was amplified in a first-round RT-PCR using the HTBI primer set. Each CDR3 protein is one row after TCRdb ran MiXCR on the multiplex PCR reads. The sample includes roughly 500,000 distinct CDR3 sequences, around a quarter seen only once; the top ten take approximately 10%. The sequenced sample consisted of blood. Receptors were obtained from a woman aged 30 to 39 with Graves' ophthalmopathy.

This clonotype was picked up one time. CDR3 nucleotide sequence: TGCAGCGTTTCCCCGGGTTCGGGGTACCAAGAGACCCAGTACTTC. It specifies CSVSPGSGYQETQYF. The rearrangement links TRBV29-1 to TRBJ2-5; the D gene is possibly TRBD2 (5 bases). The CDR3 consists of 15 residues. The V end lost 5 bases, the J end lost 0 bases, and 16 bases lay between the germline ends. Germline assignment: CDR1 SQVTM and CDR2 ANQGSEA.

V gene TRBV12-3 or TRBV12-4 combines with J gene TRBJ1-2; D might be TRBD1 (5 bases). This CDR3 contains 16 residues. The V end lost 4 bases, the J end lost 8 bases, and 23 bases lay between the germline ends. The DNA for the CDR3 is TGTGCCAGCAGTTACTCGATTAGCCCGCGGCCAGGGGGCTACACCTTC. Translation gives CASSYSISPRPGGYTF.

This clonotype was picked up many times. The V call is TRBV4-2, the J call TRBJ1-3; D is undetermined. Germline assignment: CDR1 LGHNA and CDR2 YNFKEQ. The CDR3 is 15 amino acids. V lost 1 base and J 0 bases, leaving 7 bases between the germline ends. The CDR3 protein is CASSQGVSSGNTIYF. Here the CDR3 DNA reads TGTGCCAGCAGCCAAGGAGTAAGCTCTGGAAACACCATATATTTT.

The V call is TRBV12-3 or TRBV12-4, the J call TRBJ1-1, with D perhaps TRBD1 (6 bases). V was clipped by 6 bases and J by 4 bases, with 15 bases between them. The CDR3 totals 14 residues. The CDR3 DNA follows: TGTGCCAGCAGCGCAGGGGACTGGGGCACTGAAGCTTTCTTT. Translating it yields CASSAGDWGTEAFF.

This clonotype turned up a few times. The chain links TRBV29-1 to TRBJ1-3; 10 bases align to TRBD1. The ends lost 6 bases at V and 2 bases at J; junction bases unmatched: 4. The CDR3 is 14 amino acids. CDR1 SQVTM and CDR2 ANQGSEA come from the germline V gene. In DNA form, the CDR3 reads TGCAGCGTGGCGGGACAGGGGACTGGAAACACCATATATTTT. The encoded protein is CSVAGQGTGNTIYF.

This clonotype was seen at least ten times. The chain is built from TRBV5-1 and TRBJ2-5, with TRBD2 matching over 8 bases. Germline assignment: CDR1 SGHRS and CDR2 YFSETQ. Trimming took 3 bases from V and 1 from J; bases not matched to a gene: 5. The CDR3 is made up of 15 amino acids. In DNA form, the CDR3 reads TGCGCCAGCAGCTCGAGCGGGACTAGCCAAGAGACCCAGTACTTC. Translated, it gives CASSSSGTSQETQYF.

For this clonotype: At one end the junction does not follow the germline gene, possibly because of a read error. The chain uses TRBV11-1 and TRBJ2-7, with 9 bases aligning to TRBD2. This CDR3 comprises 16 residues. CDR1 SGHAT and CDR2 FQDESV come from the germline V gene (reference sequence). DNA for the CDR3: TGTGCCAGCAGCTTGGAACTAGCTAGCGGGAATTACGAGCATTACTTC. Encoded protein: CASSLELASGNYEHYF. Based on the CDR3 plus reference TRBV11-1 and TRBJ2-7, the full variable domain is EAEVAQSPRYKITEKSQAVAFWCDPISGHATLYWYRQILGQGPELLVQFQDESVVDDSQLPKDRFSAERLKGVDSTLKIQPAELGDSAMYLCASSLELASGNYEHYFGPGTRLTVT.

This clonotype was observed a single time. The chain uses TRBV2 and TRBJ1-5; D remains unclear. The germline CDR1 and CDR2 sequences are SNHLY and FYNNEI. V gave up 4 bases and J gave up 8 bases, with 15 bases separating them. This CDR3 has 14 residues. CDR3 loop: CASSAGGLTEPQHF. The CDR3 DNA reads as TGTGCCAGCAGTGCAGGAGGGTTGACGGAGCCCCAGCATTTT.

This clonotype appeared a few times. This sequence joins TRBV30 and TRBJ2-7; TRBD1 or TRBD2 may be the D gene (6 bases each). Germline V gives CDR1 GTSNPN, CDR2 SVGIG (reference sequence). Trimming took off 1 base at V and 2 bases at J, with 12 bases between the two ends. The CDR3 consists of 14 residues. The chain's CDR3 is CAWSARGPPYEQYF. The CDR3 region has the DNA TGTGCCTGGAGTGCACGGGGGCCGCCCTACGAGCAGTACTTC.

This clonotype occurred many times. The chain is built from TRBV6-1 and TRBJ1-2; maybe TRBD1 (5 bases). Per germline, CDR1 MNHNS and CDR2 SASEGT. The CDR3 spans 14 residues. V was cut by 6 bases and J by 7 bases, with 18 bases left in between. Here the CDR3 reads CASSPHRQSCGYTF. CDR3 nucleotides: TGTGCCAGCAGCCCCCATCGACAGAGCTGTGGCTACACCTTC.

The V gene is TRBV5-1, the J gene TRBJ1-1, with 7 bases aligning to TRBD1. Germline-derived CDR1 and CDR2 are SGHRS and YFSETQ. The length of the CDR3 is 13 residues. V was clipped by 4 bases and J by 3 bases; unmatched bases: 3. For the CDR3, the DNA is TGCGCCAGCAGCGCGGGACAGTACACTGAAGCTTTCTTT. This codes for CASSAGQYTEAFF.

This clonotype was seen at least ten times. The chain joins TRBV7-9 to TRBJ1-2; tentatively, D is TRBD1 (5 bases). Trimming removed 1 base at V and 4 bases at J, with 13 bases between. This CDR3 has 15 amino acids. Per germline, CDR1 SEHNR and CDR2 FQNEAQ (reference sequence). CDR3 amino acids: CASSLEESGFYGYTF. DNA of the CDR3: TGTGCCAGCAGCTTAGAGGAGTCAGGGTTCTATGGCTACACCTTC.

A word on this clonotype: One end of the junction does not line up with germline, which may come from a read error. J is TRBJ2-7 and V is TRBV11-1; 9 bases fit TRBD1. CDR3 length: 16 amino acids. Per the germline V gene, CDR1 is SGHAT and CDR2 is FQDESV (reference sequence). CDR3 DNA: TGTGCCAGCACCTTACTGGCCCCGGGACAGGGTTACGAGCAGTACTTC. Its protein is CASTLLAPGQGYEQYF.

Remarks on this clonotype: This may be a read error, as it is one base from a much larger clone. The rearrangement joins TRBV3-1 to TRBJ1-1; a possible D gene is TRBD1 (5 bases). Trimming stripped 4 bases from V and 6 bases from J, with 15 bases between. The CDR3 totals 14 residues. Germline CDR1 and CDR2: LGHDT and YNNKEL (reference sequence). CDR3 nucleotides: TGTGCCAGCAGCCGGGGCACGATTAACTCTGAAGCTTTCTTT. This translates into CASSRGTINSEAFF.

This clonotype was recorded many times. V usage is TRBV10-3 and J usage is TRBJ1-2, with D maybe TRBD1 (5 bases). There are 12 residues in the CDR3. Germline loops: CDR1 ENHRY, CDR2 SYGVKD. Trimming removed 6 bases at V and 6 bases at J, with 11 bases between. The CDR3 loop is CAISSRENGYTF. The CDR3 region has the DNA TGTGCCATCAGCTCCAGGGAGAATGGCTACACCTTC.

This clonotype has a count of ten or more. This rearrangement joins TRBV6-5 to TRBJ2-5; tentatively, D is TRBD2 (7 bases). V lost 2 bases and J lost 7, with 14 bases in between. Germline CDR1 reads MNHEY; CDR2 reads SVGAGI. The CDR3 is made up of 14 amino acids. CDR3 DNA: TGTGCCAGCAGTTACAAGGGGGGGCTCGGGACCCAGTACTTC. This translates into CASSYKGGLGTQYF.

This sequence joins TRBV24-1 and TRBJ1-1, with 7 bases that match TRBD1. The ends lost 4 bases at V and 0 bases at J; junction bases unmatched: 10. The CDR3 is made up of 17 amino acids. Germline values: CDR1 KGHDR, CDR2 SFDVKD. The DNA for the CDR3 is TGTGCCACCAGTGAGGGGGGGACAGCTATCATGAACACTGAAGCTTTCTTT. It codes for CATSEGGTAIMNTEAFF.

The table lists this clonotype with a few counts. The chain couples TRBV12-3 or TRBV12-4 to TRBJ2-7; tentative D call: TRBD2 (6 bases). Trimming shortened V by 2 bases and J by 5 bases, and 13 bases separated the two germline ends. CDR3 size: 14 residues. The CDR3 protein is CASSLKSGWDEQYF. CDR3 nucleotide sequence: TGTGCCAGCAGTTTAAAAAGCGGGTGGGACGAGCAGTACTTC.

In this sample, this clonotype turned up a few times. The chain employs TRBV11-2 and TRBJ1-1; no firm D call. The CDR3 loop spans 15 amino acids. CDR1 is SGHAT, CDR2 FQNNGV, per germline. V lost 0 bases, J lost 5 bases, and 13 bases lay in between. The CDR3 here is CASSLEGRWETEAFF. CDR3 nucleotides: TGTGCCAGCAGCTTAGAGGGCAGATGGGAGACTGAAGCTTTCTTT.

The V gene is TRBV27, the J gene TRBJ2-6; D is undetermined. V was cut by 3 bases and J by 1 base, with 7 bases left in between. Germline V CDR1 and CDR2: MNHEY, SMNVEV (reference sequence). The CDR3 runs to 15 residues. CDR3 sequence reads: CASSFWGSGANVLTF. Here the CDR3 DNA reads TGTGCCAGCAGTTTCTGGGGTTCTGGGGCCAACGTCCTGACTTTC.

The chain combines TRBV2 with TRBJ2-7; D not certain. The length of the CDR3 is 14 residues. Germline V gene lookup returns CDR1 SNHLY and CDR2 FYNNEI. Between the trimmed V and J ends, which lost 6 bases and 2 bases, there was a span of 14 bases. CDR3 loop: CASSGHPGPYEQYF. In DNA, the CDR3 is TGTGCCAGCAGCGGCCACCCAGGACCCTACGAGCAGTACTTC. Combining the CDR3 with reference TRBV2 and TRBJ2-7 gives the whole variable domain EPEVTQTPSHQVTQMGQEVILRCVPISNHLYFYWYRQILGQKVEFLVSFYNNEISEKSEIFDDQFSVERPDGSNFTLKIRSTKLEDSAMYFCASSGHPGPYEQYFGPGTRLTVT.

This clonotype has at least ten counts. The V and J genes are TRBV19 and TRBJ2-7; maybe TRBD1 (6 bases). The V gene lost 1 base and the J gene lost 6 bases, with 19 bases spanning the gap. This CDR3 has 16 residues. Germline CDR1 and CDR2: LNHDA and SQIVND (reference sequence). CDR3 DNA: TGTGCCAGTAGTATAGCTTCCGGGACACCGCCTGTCGAGCAGTACTTC. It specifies CASSIASGTPPVEQYF.

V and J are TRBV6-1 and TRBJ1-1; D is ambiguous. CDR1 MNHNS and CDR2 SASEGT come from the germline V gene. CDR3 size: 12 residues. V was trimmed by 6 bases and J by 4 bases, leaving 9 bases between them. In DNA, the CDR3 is TGTGCCAGCAGAACCAGGAGCACTGAAGCTTTCTTT. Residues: CASRTRSTEAFF.

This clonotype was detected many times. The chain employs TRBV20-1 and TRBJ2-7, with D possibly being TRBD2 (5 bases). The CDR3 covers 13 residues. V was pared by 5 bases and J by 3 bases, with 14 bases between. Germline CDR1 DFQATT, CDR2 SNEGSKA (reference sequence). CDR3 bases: TGCAGTGCTGGAACCCGGGATCGCTACGAGCAGTACTTC. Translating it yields CSAGTRDRYEQYF.

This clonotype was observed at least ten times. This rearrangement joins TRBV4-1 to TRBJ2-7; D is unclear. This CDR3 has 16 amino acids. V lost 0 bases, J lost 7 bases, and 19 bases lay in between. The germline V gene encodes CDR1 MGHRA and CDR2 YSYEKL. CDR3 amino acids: CASSQDLGLEAGEQYF. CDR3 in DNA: TGCGCCAGCAGCCAAGATCTGGGGTTAGAGGCAGGAGAGCAGTACTTC.

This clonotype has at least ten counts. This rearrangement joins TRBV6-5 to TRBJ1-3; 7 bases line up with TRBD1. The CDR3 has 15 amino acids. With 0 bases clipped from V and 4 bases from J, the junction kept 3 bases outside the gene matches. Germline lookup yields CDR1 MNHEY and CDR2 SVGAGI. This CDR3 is CASSYSGGQGNTIYF. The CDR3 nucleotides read TGTGCCAGCAGTTACTCAGGGGGCCAAGGAAACACCATATATTTT.

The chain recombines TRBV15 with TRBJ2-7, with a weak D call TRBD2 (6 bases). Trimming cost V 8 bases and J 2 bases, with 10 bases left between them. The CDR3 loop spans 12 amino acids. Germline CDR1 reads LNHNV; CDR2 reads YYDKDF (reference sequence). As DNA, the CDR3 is TGTGCCACCGGGACTCGTCCCTACGAGCAGTACTTC. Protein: CATGTRPYEQYF.

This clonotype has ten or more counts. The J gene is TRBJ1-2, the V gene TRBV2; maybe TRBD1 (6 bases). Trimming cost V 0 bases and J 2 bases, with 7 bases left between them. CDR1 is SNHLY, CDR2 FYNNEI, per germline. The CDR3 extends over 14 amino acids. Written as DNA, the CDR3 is TGTGCCAGCAGTGAAGCGGGGACAAACTATGGCTACACCTTC. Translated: CASSEAGTNYGYTF.